The 18 T cell receptor beta chains reported below all come from one sample, sequenced in a study of blood T cell repertoires in COVID-19. Using immunoSEQ multiplex PCR, the repertoire was profiled, and TCRdb retains in-frame clones only, with some absent. The sample carries roughly 250,000 clones, about nine tenths recorded once. Specimen: peripheral blood. These receptors were obtained from a woman between 40 and 50 years old with acute or convalescent COVID-19.

This chain uses TRBV6-5 with TRBJ1-1, with D possibly TRBD1 on 5 matching bases. V lost 6 bases and J lost 1, with 12 bases in between. Per the germline V gene, CDR1 is MNHEY and CDR2 is SVGAGI. This CDR3 region has 14 residues. The CDR3 loop reads CASSPGTSNTEAFF. CDR3 nucleotide sequence: TGTGCCAGCAGCCCCGGGACTTCGAACACTGAAGCTTTCTTT.

This chain uses TRBV6-6 with TRBJ1-1; D perhaps matches TRBD1 (6 bases). The germline gives CDR1 MNHNY, CDR2 SVGAGI (reference sequence). This CDR3 contains 19 residues. V gave up 5 bases and J gave up 0 bases, with 25 bases separating them. CDR3 region: CASSPHSPGDGRVNTEAFF. DNA for the CDR3: TGTGCCAGCAGTCCACACTCCCCAGGGGACGGAAGGGTGAACACTGAAGCTTTCTTT.

This clone was seen just once. This rearrangement joins TRBV19 to TRBJ1-2, with unresolved D. The CDR3 is 15 amino acids. CDR1 is LNHDA, CDR2 SQIVND, per germline (reference sequence). Trimming stripped 10 bases from V and 0 bases from J, with 18 bases between. CDR3 DNA sequence: TGTGCCACTTCTAAACAGTTCACCCCTAACTATGGCTACACCTTC. Translated, it gives CATSKQFTPNYGYTF.

The chain couples TRBV5-6 to TRBJ1-1; the D gene is possibly TRBD1 (5 bases). The ends were cut back, 3 bases at V and 4 bases at J, with 7 bases in the middle. The CDR3 is made up of 12 amino acids. Germline lookup yields CDR1 SGHDT and CDR2 YYEEEE. This CDR3 reads CASSWGVTEAFF. The CDR3 DNA reads TGTGCCAGCAGCTGGGGGGTCACTGAAGCTTTCTTT.

The chain is built from TRBV11-2 and TRBJ2-3; 7 bases map to TRBD1. The CDR3 has 15 amino acids. Per germline, CDR1 SGHAT and CDR2 FQNNGV. Trimming cost V 8 bases and J 5 bases; bases outside gene matches: 13. This CDR3 is CASSIVGQLGDTQYF. In DNA, the CDR3 is TGTGCCAGCTCCATTGTGGGACAGTTGGGAGATACGCAGTATTTT.

The chain links TRBV6-6 to TRBJ1-1, with D possibly TRBD1 on 6 matching bases. V lost 2 bases, J lost 5 bases, and 15 bases lay in between. Germline V lookup: CDR1 MNHNY, CDR2 SVGAGI (reference sequence). This CDR3 is 15 amino acids long. The CDR3 loop reads CASSYRAGAGTEAFF. The CDR3, as DNA: TGTGCCAGCAGTTACAGGGCAGGGGCAGGTACTGAAGCTTTCTTT.

The rearrangement uses TRBV7-2 and TRBJ1-2; a weak D match, TRBD1 (6 bases). Germline CDR1 reads SGHTA; CDR2 reads FQGNSA. There are 14 residues in the CDR3. Trimming removed 3 bases at V and 4 bases at J, with 12 bases between. In DNA form, the CDR3 reads TGTGCCAGCAGCTTCCTCGGCAGGGGCTATGGCTACACCTTC. The encoded protein is CASSFLGRGYGYTF.

This chain links TRBV21-1 with TRBJ1-1. TRBV21-1 is given as a pseudogene. The CDR3 has 15 amino acids. The chain's CDR3 is CASSKKAESGTEAFF. The DNA for the CDR3 is TGTGCCAGCAGCAAAAAGGCGGAATCGGGGACTGAAGCTTTCTTT.

This sequence joins TRBV5-1 and TRBJ1-2; D gene unclear. This CDR3 contains 15 residues. CDR1 is SGHRS, CDR2 YFSETQ, per germline. The V end was cut by 0 bases, the J end by 4 bases, with 13 bases between. The CDR3, as DNA: TGCGCCAGCAGCTTGGCCCTAGGTATTAGCTATGGCTACACCTTC. This sequence encodes CASSLALGISYGYTF.

The CDR3 sequence is CASSSRASLSGNTIYF. As DNA, the CDR3 is TGTGCCAGCAGTTCCCGCGCGTCGCTCTCTGGAAACACCATATATTTT. The chain links TRBV27 to TRBJ1-3; no firm D call. The CDR3 is made up of 16 amino acids. The germline V and J ends were trimmed by 4 bases and 0 bases, with 13 bases remaining between them. Looked up from germline, CDR1 is MNHEY and CDR2 is SMNVEV (reference sequence).

The rearrangement joins TRBV2 to TRBJ1-1; tentatively, D is TRBD1 (5 bases). Trimming pared 7 bases from V and 0 bases from J, leaving 15 bases between. The CDR3 has 15 residues. Germline CDR1 is SNHLY and CDR2 is FYNNEI. The CDR3 sequence: CASTTNGGVNTEAFF. The CDR3 DNA is TGTGCCAGCACTACGAATGGGGGGGTGAACACTGAAGCTTTCTTT.

The chain couples TRBV5-1 to TRBJ2-7, with TRBD1 as a possible D gene (5 bases). Germline V gene lookup returns CDR1 SGHRS and CDR2 YFSETQ. The CDR3 runs 12 residues. V lost 0 bases to trimming and J lost 4 bases, with 5 bases between them. The CDR3 sequence is CASSLEGYEQYV. CDR3 DNA: TGCGCCAGCAGCTTGGAGGGGTACGAGCAGTACGTC.

V is TRBV2 and J is TRBJ1-6, with TRBD1 identical over 9 bases. The CDR3 totals 15 residues. V lost 6 bases, J lost 2 bases, and 2 bases stayed unmatched. Germline assignment: CDR1 SNHLY and CDR2 FYNNEI. The CDR3 is CASRGQGTYNSPLHF. The CDR3 DNA reads TGTGCCAGCAGGGGACAGGGAACCTATAATTCACCCCTCCACTTT.

V is TRBV5-8 and J is TRBJ1-2; 8 bases align to TRBD1. Germline CDR1 reads SGHTS; CDR2 reads YDEGEE. This CDR3 region has 14 residues. V shed 2 bases and J 4 bases; nucleotides not matched to a gene: 4. The CDR3 spells CASSLGQGPYGYTF. CDR3 sequence (DNA): TGTGCCAGCAGCTTAGGACAGGGCCCCTATGGCTACACCTTC.

V usage is TRBV6-1 and J usage is TRBJ1-2; weak D call: TRBD1 (5 bases). Looked up from germline, CDR1 is MNHNS and CDR2 is SASEGT. The CDR3 extends over 12 amino acids. V lost 6 bases and J lost 4, with 9 bases in between. CDR3 protein: CASRLGGYGYTF. CDR3 in DNA: TGTGCCAGCAGGCTGGGGGGCTATGGCTACACCTTC.

The chain employs TRBV30 and TRBJ1-4; D gene uncertain. The V end was cut by 0 bases, the J end by 3 bases, with 11 bases between. The CDR3 totals 15 residues. Germline values: CDR1 GTSNPN, CDR2 SVGIG (reference sequence). Written as DNA, the CDR3 is TGTGCCTGGAGTGTTCGGGTCGAGGCTAATGAAAAACTGTTTTTT. Its translation: CAWSVRVEANEKLFF.

The genes are TRBV14 and TRBJ1-1; D might be TRBD1 (5 bases). The CDR3 has 12 amino acids. Germline CDR1 SGHDN, CDR2 FVKESK. Trimming took 3 bases from V and 11 from J, leaving 13 bases between them. The DNA for the CDR3 is TGTGCCAGCAGCCACCAGGGTGGGGGGGCTTTCTTT. It encodes CASSHQGGGAFF. The full variable domain, rest sourced from reference TRBV14 and TRBJ1-1, is EAGVTQFPSHSVIEKGQTVTLRCDPISGHDNLYWYRRVMGKEIKFLLHFVKESKQDESGMPNNRFLAERTGGTYSTLKVQPAELEDSGVYFCASSHQGGGAFFGQGTRLTVV.

The rearrangement joins TRBV9 to TRBJ1-2; 8 nucleotides match TRBD1. V lost 3 bases to trimming and J lost 7 bases; unmatched junction nucleotides: 8. Germline V gene lookup returns CDR1 SGDLS and CDR2 YYNGEE. This CDR3 has 14 residues. CDR3 region: CASSGVRGPGGYTF. For the CDR3, the DNA is TGTGCCAGCAGCGGTGTCAGGGGGCCAGGTGGCTACACCTTC.